This T cell receptor (beta chain) was retrieved from a study of patients and donors after allogeneic stem cell transplantation. TCRdb reanalysed the RT-PCR reads using MiXCR and keeps one entry per CDR3 protein. Of under 200,000 distinct CDR3 sequences listed, 30% are singletons. Deletions cut 2 bases from V and 0 bases from J, with 4 bases between. The CDR3 runs to 14 residues. The source is a human donor who was either an allogeneic HSCT recipient or a stem cell or donor lymphocyte infusion donor (not recorded which). It is not recorded whose cells these are; they may come from a transplant donor. Sequencing used blood, either unsorted or a sorted T cell fraction (not recorded which). The rearrangement uses TRBV12-3 or TRBV12-4 and TRBJ2-2; no firm D call. CDR3 sequence (DNA): TGTGCCAGCAGTTTAAGCCCGAACACCGGGGAGCTGTTTTTT. Protein sequence: CASSLSPNTGELFF.